This T cell receptor beta chain was found in a study of T-cell reconstitution after alpha-beta-depleted transplantation in children. Study conclusions and caveats: Expanded clones from the graft, numbering several hundred, reportedly supplied alpha-beta T cells about two months after transplant. Diversity and T-cell counts at one year after transplant derived mostly from new T cells. Day-60 TCRbeta diversity that was high in some patients was derived from surviving recipient T cells and thymic progenitors.

Points on this clonotype: Its antigen is unknown.

Unique molecular identifiers were incorporated when the TCRbeta library was constructed. Via MiXCR, TCRdb re-called the PCR reads, giving one row per CDR3 protein. The table has hundreds of thousands of distinct CDR3 sequences, around 13% seen once; the top ten hold roughly 0.77%. The sequence was obtained from a girl between 2 and 10 years old with congenital amegakaryocytic thrombocytopenia, due to receive a stem cell transplant. The source was PBMCs, collected before TCRalphabeta/CD19-depleted stem cell transplant.

CDR3 protein: CSAFSSGRFAEQYF. CDR3 DNA: TGCAGTGCTTTCTCTAGCGGGAGATTTGCCGAGCAGTACTTC. This rearrangement joins TRBV20-1 to TRBJ2-7, with TRBD2 matching over 10 bases. Trimming removed 5 bases from V and 6 bases from J; junction bases left unmatched: 10. The CDR3 is 14 residues long. CDR1 and CDR2 (germline): DFQATT, SNEGSKA (reference sequence).